This T cell receptor (beta chain) was sequenced in a study of human CD8 memory T cell subsets. Findings and caveats of the study: Only minimal overlap was seen between the stem-like memory and the precursor exhausted T cell repertoires.

As to this clonotype: Its target is not known.

Sequencing libraries of TCR beta were made by UMI-labeled 5' RACE. TCRdb re-analyzed the 5' RACE reads; it lists each CDR3 protein once, without DNA. This listing includes 6,000 to 8,000 distinct CDR3 sequences. Germline V gene sequence: CDR1 DFQATT, CDR2 SNEGSKA (reference sequence). The CDR3 is 17 residues long. The chain joins TRBV20-1 to TRBJ2-1; TCRdb's D gene call, TRBD2, goes unchecked for lack of DNA. Input material: CD8+ T cells from PBMCs. The sequence was obtained from a human donor in good health. The CDR3 sequence: CSARDFRTSGSYNEQFF.